This T cell receptor (beta chain) derives from a study of T cells after yellow fever vaccination. Study-wide findings and caveats: Any FACS-sorted repertoire could hold abundant clonotypes that contaminate it from the bulk population. Most clones from primary vaccination resurfaced after the booster (under 97% CD4, around 91% CD8).

This clonotype was counted only a few times. Its matching antigen is unknown. MiXCR was run by TCRdb on the 5' RACE reads, yielding one entry per CDR3 protein. The data show more than 250,000 distinct CDR3 sequences, about 6.9% seen once. After removal of 7 bases from V and 2 bases from J, the junction contained 15 bases not matched to a gene. The CDR3 loop spans 18 amino acids. Germline V gives CDR1 MNHNS, CDR2 SASEGT. The TCR originated in a man between 18 and 29 years old who received the YFV17D yellow fever vaccine. The chain couples TRBV6-1 to TRBJ2-3; 10 bases agree with TRBD2. The material sequenced was PBMCs, taken more than 35 days after the first yellow fever vaccination. CDR3 loop: CASKLGLASVKPTDTQYF. The CDR3 DNA reads as TGTGCCAGCAAATTGGGACTAGCGAGCGTCAAACCCACAGATACGCAGTATTTT.